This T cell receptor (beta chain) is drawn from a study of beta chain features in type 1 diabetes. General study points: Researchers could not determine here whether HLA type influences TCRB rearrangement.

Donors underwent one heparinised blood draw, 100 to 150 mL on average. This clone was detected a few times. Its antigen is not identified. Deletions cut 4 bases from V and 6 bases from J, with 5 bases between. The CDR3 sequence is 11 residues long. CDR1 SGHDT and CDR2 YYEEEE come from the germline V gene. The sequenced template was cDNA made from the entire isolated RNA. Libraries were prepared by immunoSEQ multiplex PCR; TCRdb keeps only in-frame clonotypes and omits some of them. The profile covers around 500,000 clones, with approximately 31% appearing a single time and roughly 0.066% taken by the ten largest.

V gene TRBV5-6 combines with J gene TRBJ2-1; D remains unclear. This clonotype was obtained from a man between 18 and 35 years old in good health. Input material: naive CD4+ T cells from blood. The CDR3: CASSRFNEQFF. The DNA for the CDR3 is TGTGCCAGCAGCCGGTTCAATGAGCAGTTCTTC. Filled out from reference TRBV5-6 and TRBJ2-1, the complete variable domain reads DAGVTQSPTHLIKTRGQQVTLRCSPKSGHDTVSWYQQALGQGPQFIFQYYEEEERQRGNFPDRFSGHQFPNYSSELNVNALLLGDSALYLCASSRFNEQFFGPGTRLTVL.